This TCR beta chain was found in a study of cytomegalovirus exposure and HLA in healthy donors. The wider study: A subsequent analysis reported that the 95 to 150 validation repertoires were produced on the same platform that had also been used for the 666 first-cohort repertoires.

Whole-study results and caveats: Using the classifier, cytomegalovirus status was reportedly diagnosed with high specificity and sensitivity. The study found most TCR sequences rare, yet found some public TCRs in many donors.

Germline-derived CDR1 and CDR2 are SGHRS and YFSETQ. The CDR3 contains 14 residues. The junction had 5 bases not matched to a gene; V was cut back by 4 bases and J by 3 bases. The method was immunoSEQ multiplex PCR; TCRdb's version includes in-frame clones alone and lacks a portion of them. Here the sample spans roughly 310,000 clones, roughly 86% being singletons. Points on this clone: The antigen is undetermined.

V gene TRBV5-1 combines with J gene TRBJ2-7; 9 bases align to TRBD1. This receptor was taken from a man younger than 45 in good health and CMV-seronegative. What was sequenced was PBMCs. CDR3 nucleotide sequence: TGCGCCAGCAGCCCAGGACAGGGGTTCTACGAGCAGTACTTC. The encoded protein is CASSPGQGFYEQYF.